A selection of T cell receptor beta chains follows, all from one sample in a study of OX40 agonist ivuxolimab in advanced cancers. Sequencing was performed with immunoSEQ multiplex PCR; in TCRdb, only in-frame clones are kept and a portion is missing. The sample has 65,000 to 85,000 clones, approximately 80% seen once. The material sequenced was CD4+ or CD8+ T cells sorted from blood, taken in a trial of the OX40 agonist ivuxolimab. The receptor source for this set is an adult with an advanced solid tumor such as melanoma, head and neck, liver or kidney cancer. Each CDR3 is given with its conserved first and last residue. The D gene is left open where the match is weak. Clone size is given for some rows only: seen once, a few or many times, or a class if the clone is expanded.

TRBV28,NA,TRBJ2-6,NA,CASTPWARGANVLTF,TGTGCCAGCACGCCGTGGGCGCGGGGGGCCAACGTCCTGACTTTC
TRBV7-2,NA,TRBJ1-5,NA,CASSPSGGNQPQHF,TGTGCCAGCAGCCCATCAGGTGGGAATCAGCCCCAGCATTTT
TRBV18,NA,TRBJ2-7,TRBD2,CASLESGSSYEQYF,TGTGCCAGTCTGGAGAGCGGGAGCTCCTACGAGCAGTACTTC
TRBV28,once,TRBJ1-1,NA,CASTVGQGRWNTEAFF,TGTGCCAGCACCGTGGGGCAGGGAAGGTGGAACACTGAAGCTTTCTTT
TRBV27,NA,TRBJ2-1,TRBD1,CASRPYRGLNEQFF,TGTGCCAGCAGACCTTACAGGGGGCTCAATGAGCAGTTCTTC
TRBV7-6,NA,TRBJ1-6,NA,CASSSGQNNSPLHF,TGTGCCAGCAGCTCCGGACAGAATAATTCACCCCTCCACTTT
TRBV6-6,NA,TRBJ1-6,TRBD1,CASSYRDRGNSPLHF,TGTGCCAGCAGTTACCGGGACAGGGGCAATTCACCCCTCCACTTT
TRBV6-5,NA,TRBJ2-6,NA,CASSLTGANVLTF,TGTGCCAGCAGCCTGACAGGGGCCAACGTCCTGACTTTC
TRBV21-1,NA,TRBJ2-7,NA,CASSRDVRGTYEQYF,TGTGCCAGCAGCAGGGATGTTCGGGGGACCTACGAGCAGTACTTC
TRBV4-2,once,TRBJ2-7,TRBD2,CASSASGGKKPYEQYF,TGTGCCAGCAGCGCCTCGGGGGGGAAAAAACCCTACGAGCAGTACTTC
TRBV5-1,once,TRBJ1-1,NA,CASSLGRLNTEAFF,TGCGCCAGCAGCTTGGGCAGGCTGAACACTGAAGCTTTCTTT
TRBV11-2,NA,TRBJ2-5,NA,CASSPPQGQETQYF,TGTGCCAGCAGCCCACCCCAGGGACAAGAGACCCAGTACTTC
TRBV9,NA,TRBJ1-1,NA,CASSATERGTEAFF,TGTGCCAGCAGCGCGACGGAAAGAGGGACTGAAGCTTTCTTT
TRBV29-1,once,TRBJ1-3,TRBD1,CSVARDSGNTIYF,TGCAGCGTTGCCCGGGACAGCGGAAACACCATATATTTT
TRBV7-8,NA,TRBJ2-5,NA,CASSLSAAGWAVEQYF,TGTGCCAGCAGCTTATCCGCGGCGGGATGGGCGGTGGAGCAGTACTTC
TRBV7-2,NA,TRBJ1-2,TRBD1,CASSLKALGQGMDGYTF,TGTGCCAGCAGCTTAAAGGCGCTGGGACAGGGAATGGATGGCTACACCTTC
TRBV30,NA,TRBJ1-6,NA,CAWRFLPVFNSPLHF,TGTGCCTGGAGGTTCCTGCCGGTATTTAATTCACCCCTCCACTTT
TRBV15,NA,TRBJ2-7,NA,CATSREGWGLAASSYEQYF,TGTGCCACCAGCAGAGAAGGTTGGGGGCTAGCGGCGAGCTCCTACGAGCAGTACTTC
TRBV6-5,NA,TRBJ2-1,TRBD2,CASTLLAGYREQFF,TGTGCCAGCACCCTACTAGCGGGGTACCGGGAGCAGTTCTTC
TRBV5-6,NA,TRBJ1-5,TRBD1,CASSLRRTGGGNQPQHF,TGTGCCAGCAGCTTGAGGCGGACAGGGGGTGGAAATCAGCCCCAGCATTTT
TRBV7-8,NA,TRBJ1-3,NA,CASRQLGGSGNTIYF,TGTGCCAGCAGACAACTCGGCGGCTCTGGAAACACCATATATTTT
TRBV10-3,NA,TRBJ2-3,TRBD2,CAIREGGPVGTDTQYF,TGTGCCATCCGGGAGGGAGGGCCTGTTGGCACAGATACGCAGTATTTT
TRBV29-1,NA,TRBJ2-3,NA,CSVVTRATDTQYF,TGCAGCGTTGTGACCAGAGCCACAGATACGCAGTATTTT
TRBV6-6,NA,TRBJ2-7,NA,CASKDFRRNEQYF,TGTGCCAGCAAGGACTTTAGAAGGAACGAGCAGTACTTC
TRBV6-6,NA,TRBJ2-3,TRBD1,CASNGRDRVYGDTQYF,TGTGCCAGCAACGGCCGGGACAGGGTTTACGGGGATACGCAGTATTTT
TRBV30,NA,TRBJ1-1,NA,CAWSLGRLNTEAFF,TGTGCCTGGAGTCTAGGACGTCTGAACACTGAAGCTTTCTTT
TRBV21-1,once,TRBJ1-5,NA,CASSKGSREEQPQHF,TGTGCCAGCAGCAAAGGAAGCAGGGAGGAACAGCCCCAGCATTTT
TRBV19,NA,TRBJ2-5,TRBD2,CASSIDFRREEWETQYF,TGTGCCAGTAGTATAGATTTTAGGCGGGAGGAGTGGGAGACCCAGTACTTC
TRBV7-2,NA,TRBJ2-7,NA,CASSTSSSYEQYF,TGTGCCAGCAGCACCTCGAGCTCCTACGAGCAGTACTTC
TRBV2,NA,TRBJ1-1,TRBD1,CASRGQGWAFF,TGTGCCAGCAGAGGACAGGGTTGGGCTTTCTTT
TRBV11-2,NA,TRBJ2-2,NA,CASSFASTGELFF,TGTGCCAGCAGCTTTGCTAGCACCGGGGAGCTGTTTTTT
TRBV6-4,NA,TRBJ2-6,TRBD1,CASRDGQGVVSGANVLTF,TGTGCCAGCAGAGACGGACAGGGGGTGGTCTCTGGGGCCAACGTCCTGACTTTC
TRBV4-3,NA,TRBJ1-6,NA,CASSQGGVGGVESPLHF,TGCGCCAGCAGCCAAGGGGGTGTGGGGGGAGTAGAATCACCCCTCCACTTT
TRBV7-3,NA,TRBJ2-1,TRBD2,CASSLGLAVSYNEQFF,TGTGCCAGCAGCTTAGGACTAGCGGTATCCTACAATGAGCAGTTCTTC
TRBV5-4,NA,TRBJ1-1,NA,CASSWKQGSEAFF,TGTGCCAGCAGCTGGAAACAGGGATCAGAAGCTTTCTTT
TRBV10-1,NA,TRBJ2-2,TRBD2,CASSESRGLASAGELFF,TGCGCCAGCAGTGAGTCCCGGGGACTAGCTTCGGCCGGGGAGCTGTTTTTT
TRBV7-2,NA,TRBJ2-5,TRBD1,CASSLRHRGETQYF,TGTGCCAGCAGCCTCCGGCACAGGGGTGAGACCCAGTACTTC
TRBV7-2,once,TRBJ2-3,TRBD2,CASSYLAGSTDTQYF,TGTGCCAGCAGTTATCTAGCGGGTAGCACAGATACGCAGTATTTT
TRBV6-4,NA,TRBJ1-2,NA,CASSDSNNEGVYGYTF,TGTGCCAGCAGTGACTCAAATAATGAGGGCGTCTATGGCTACACCTTC
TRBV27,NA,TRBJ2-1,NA,CASRAAGGYNEQFF,TGTGCCAGCAGAGCGGCCGGCGGCTACAATGAGCAGTTCTTC
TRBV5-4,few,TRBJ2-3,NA,CASSFTDTQYF,TGTGCCAGCAGTTTCACCGATACGCAGTATTTT
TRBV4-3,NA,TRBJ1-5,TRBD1,CASSQLPGQGLLQPQHF,TGCGCCAGCAGCCAACTTCCGGGACAGGGGTTGCTTCAGCCCCAGCATTTT
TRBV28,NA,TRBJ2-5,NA,CASSSFPENAETQYF,TGTGCCAGCAGTTCATTCCCGGAAAATGCAGAGACCCAGTACTTC
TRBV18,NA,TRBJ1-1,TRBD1,CASSPITGGIGTEAFF,TGTGCCAGCTCACCAATAACAGGGGGCATCGGCACTGAAGCTTTCTTT
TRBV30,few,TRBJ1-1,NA,CAWTGFNEAFF,TGTGCCTGGACCGGGTTTAATGAAGCTTTCTTT
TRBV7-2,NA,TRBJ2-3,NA,CASGNRGTDTQYF,TGTGCCAGCGGCAACAGGGGCACAGATACGCAGTATTTT